The source of this TCR beta chain is a study of blood T cell repertoires in COVID-19. Clones were sequenced by immunoSEQ multiplex PCR, and TCRdb holds only the in-frame ones, with some missing. The data contain roughly 250,000 clones, about nine tenths of them singletons. From germline, CDR1 is MNHEY and CDR2 SMNVEV (reference sequence). CDR3 size: 15 residues. The junction had 3 bases not matched to a gene; V was cut back by 4 bases and J by 0 bases. This chain links TRBV27 with TRBJ2-1, with 7 bases that match TRBD2. The origin of this receptor is a man aged 50-59 years who had been exposed to COVID-19. Sequencing was carried out using PBMCs or T cells enriched from blood (not recorded which). The CDR3 DNA reads TGTGCCAGCAGTTGGGGGGGATTCTCCTACAATGAGCAGTTCTTC. The encoded protein is CASSWGGFSYNEQFF.